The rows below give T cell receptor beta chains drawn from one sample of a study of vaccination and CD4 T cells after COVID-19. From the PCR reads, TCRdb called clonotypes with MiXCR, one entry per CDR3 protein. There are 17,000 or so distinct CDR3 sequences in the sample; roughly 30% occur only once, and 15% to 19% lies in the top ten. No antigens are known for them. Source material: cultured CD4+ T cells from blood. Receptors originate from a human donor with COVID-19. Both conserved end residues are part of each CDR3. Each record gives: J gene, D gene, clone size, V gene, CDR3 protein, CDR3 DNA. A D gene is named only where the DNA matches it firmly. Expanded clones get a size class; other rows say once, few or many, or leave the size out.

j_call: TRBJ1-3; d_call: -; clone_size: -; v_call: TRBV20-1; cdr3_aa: CSARPTWGSGNTIYF; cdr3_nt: TGCAGTGCTAGGCCGACCTGGGGGTCGGGAAACACCATATATTTT
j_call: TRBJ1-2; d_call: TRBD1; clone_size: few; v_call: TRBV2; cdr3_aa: CASQQGARGYTF; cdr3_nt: TGTGCCAGCCAACAGGGGGCAAGGGGCTACACCTTC
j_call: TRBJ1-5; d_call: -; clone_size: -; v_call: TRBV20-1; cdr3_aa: CSAHGDLRQPQHF; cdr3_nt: TGCAGTGCTCACGGGGACCTCCGGCAGCCCCAGCATTTT
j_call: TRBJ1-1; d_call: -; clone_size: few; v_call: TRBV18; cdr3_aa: CASSPQGNTEAFF; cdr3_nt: TGTGCCAGCTCACCGCAGGGGAACACTGAAGCTTTCTTT
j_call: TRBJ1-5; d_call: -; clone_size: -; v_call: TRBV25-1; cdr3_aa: CASSEFGGDQPQHF; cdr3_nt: TGTGCCAGCAGTGAATTCGGAGGGGATCAGCCCCAGCATTTT
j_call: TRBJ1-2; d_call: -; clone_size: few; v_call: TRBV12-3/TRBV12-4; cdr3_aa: CASSLFSNNYGYTF; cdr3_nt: TGTGCCAGCAGTTTATTCAGCAACAACTATGGCTACACCTTC
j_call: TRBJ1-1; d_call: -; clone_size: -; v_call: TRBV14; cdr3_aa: CASSPNRGRVDTEAFF; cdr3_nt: TGTGCCAGCAGCCCGAATCGAGGGCGGGTCGACACTGAAGCTTTCTTT
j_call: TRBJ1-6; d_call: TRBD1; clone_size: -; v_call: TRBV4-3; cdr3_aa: CASSQTAQGQGNSPLHF; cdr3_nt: TGCGCCAGCAGCCAAACGGCACAGGGGCAGGGCAATTCACCCCTCCACTTT
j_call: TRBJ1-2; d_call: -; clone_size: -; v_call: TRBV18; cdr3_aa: CASHRDGNYGYTF; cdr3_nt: TGTGCCAGCCACCGGGACGGAAACTATGGCTACACCTTC
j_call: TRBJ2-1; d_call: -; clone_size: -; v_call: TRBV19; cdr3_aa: CASSIRVEQFF; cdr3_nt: TGTGCCAGTAGTATTAGAGTTGAGCAGTTCTTC
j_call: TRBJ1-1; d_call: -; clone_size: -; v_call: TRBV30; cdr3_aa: CAWRQDHEAFF; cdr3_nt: TGTGCCTGGAGACAGGATCATGAAGCTTTCTTT
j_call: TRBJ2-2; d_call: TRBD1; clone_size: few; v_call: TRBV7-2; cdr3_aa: CASSSGTGGTTGELFF; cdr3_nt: TGTGCCAGCAGCTCCGGGACAGGGGGGACCACCGGGGAGCTGTTTTTT
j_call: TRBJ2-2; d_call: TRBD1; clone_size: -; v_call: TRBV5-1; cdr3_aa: CASRTGTANTGELFF; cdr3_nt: TGCGCCAGCAGGACCGGGACAGCAAACACCGGGGAGCTGTTTTTT
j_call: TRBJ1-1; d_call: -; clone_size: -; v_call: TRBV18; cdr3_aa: CASPPKGNGEAFF; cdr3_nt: TGTGCCAGCCCACCAAAGGGTAATGGGGAAGCTTTCTTT
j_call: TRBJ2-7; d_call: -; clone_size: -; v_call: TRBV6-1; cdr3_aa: CASSKTQTGPASYEQYF; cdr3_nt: TGTGCCAGCAGTAAGACCCAAACGGGGCCGGCGTCCTACGAGCAGTACTTC
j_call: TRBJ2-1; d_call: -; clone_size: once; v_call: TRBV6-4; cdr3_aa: CASSDGAYNEQFF; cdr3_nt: TGTGCCAGCAGTGACGGGGCATACAATGAGCAGTTCTTC
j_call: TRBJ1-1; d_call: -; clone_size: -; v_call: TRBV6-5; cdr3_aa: CASSYLGDTEAFF; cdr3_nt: TGTGCCAGCAGTTACTTGGGGGACACTGAAGCTTTCTTT
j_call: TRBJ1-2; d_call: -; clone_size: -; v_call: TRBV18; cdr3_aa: CASSLGTDGYTF; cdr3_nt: TGTGCCAGCTCACTCGGGACGGATGGCTACACCTTC
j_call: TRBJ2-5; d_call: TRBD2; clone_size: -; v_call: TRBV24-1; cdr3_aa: CVTGERGQETQYF; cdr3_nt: TGTGTCACCGGGGAGCGGGGTCAAGAGACCCAGTACTTC
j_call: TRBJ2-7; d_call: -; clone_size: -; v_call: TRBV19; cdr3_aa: CATWGGDNEQYF; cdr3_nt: TGTGCCACCTGGGGAGGGGACAACGAGCAGTACTTC
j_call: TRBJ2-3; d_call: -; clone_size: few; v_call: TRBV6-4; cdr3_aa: CASSDQGSTDTQYF; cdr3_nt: TGTGCCAGCAGCGATCAGGGAAGCACAGATACGCAGTATTTT
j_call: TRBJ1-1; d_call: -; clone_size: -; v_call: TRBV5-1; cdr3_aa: CASSLALPPQNTEAFF; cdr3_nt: TGCGCCAGCAGCTTGGCCCTCCCCCCGCAGAACACTGAAGCTTTCTTT